This T cell receptor (beta chain) was sequenced during a study of cytomegalovirus exposure and HLA in healthy donors. The junction had 8 bases not matched to a gene; V was cut back by 4 bases and J by 3 bases. The CDR3 contains 16 residues. CDR1 SGHDT and CDR2 YYEEEE come from the germline V gene. Amplification used 60 Vbeta primers and 13 Jbeta primers. Sequencing used immunoSEQ multiplex PCR; TCRdb keeps in-frame clones, though not all of them. The repertoire consists of under 200,000 clones, with roughly 84% occurring once and the leading ten covering 5% to 7%. This clone was found once. The receptor comes from a man aged 50 to 60 in good health and CMV-seropositive. This chain links TRBV5-6 with TRBJ2-3; 10 bases agree with TRBD2. Sequencing input: PBMCs. In DNA form, the CDR3 reads TGTGCCAGCAGCGGTATGAGCGGGGGGGCAACAGATACGCAGTATTTT. This sequence encodes CASSGMSGGATDTQYF.